This note documents a single T cell receptor (beta chain) sequence. Its target is unknown. The CDR3 is 12 amino acids. Trimming at V came to 6 bases and at J to 7 bases, leaving 2 bases not matched to a gene. CDR1 and CDR2 from the germline V gene are WSHSY and SAAADI. TCRdb ran MiXCR on the 5' RACE reads and lists one entry per CDR3 protein. The data show a few hundred thousand distinct CDR3 sequences, with less than 25% seen just once and approximately 3.7% held by the top ten. This sample was taken from a study of CD8 T cells in ankylosing spondylitis. The study's findings and limits: The authors reported significant enrichment of disease-linked clones in matched ankylosing spondylitis synovial fluid. Previous work reported some of these motif variants in the synovial fluid and blood of reactive arthritis. Disease-linked clones, CD8+, were relatively rare in peripheral blood.

This chain connects TRBV10-2 to TRBJ2-1; 8 nucleotides line up with TRBD2. Material for sequencing was blood, either unsorted or a sorted T cell fraction (not recorded which). The clonotype comes from a female donor with ankylosing spondylitis or in good health (not recorded which). CDR3 sequence reads: CASRLADNEQFF. CDR3 in DNA: TGCGCCAGCAGACTAGCGGATAATGAGCAGTTCTTC.